The TCR beta chain under discussion was sequenced for a study of OX40 agonist ivuxolimab in advanced cancers. Concerning the study at large: Ivuxolimab was an agonistic, fully human IgG2 monoclonal antibody directed against OX40 (CD134), a costimulatory receptor. Intravenous ivuxolimab was administered to patients every 2 weeks at six dose levels: 0.01, 0.1, 0.3, 1.5, 3 and 10 mg/kg. Of the approximately 50 dose-escalation patients, hepatocellular carcinoma was present in about 19, melanoma in some 15, renal cell carcinoma in 9 and head and neck cancer in 9. The dose-escalation cohort was roughly 83% male with a mean age of roughly 60 years, ranging from roughly 20 to 85. Prior anti-PD-1, anti-PD-L1 or anti-CTLA-4 therapy was permitted, and checkpoint inhibitors had been received by under 50% of dose-escalation patients. Partial responses occurred in three dose-escalation patients, of whom one had hepatocellular carcinoma and two had cutaneous melanoma. The purpose of peripheral TCRbeta sequencing was to test whether ivuxolimab changed TCR sequence diversity and led to clonal T-cell expansion. The paper reports the monotherapy dose-escalation portion (N of about 51 patients) of the phase I ivuxolimab trial.

With respect to this clone: It has no known antigen specificity. The input lacks base qualities; no much larger clone sits a single base away.

The trial excluded patients who had a history of autoimmune disease or were on systemic immunosuppression. Peripheral blood for TCR sequencing was drawn from every dose cohort at baseline, at cycle 4 day 1 and at cycle 7 day 1. The samples were taken from a phase I, first-in-human, multicenter, open-label dose-escalation trial of ivuxolimab. Adults with locally advanced or metastatic melanoma, renal cell carcinoma, hepatocellular carcinoma or head and neck squamous cell carcinoma were enrolled in the trial. Before TCR sequencing, CD4+ and CD8+ T cells were separately sorted from peripheral blood. The full study reports these points: In partial responders in the 0.1-3.0 mg/kg groups, normalized peripheral clonal expansion was found to be among the lowest, especially among CD8+ T cells. After ivuxolimab, expanded clones were on average more numerous among CD8+ T cells than among CD4+ T cells. The antigen specificity of the peripheral T cells that underwent clonal expansion was not determined. Low levels of normalized T-cell clonal expansion were also seen in some patients who did not respond. Clonal expansion of both CD4+ and CD8+ blood T cells was observed from baseline to week 6 at doses 0.1 to 3.0 mg/kg.

For sequencing of the TCRbeta CDR3 region, genomic DNA was extracted from the sorted cells. TCRbeta CDR3 regions were sequenced using the immunoSEQ Assay. The immuneACCESS repertoire file appears here via TCRdb, limited to in-frame rearrangements. These files lack a portion of the clones; in checked studies, under half of the deficit traces to unresolved V genes, and the cause of the others is not known. Counted in this sample were about 53,000 clones; roughly 88% of them appeared once. The ten largest make up approximately 1.6% of the sample. The CDR3 starts with the cysteine, ends with the phenylalanine, and has 15 residues. Only the CDR3 region is kept as DNA, spanning 45 bases read in frame from base 1. Trimming removed 2 bases from V and 0 bases from J, leaving 8 bases between the germline ends. Looking up the germline V gene (reference sequence) yields CDR1 PRHDT and CDR2 FYEKMQ.

The material was CD4+ or CD8+ T cells sorted from blood, obtained in a trial of the OX40 agonist ivuxolimab. This receptor was taken from an adult with an advanced solid tumor such as melanoma, head and neck, liver or kidney cancer. The rearrangement combines TRBV13 with TRBJ1-3, with the D gene not clear enough to name. Here the CDR3 is given as CASSLIHNSGNTIYF. The DNA sequence is given as TGTGCCAGCAGCTTAATACATAACTCTGGAAACACCATATATTTT.